This T cell receptor beta chain was recorded in a study of blood T cell repertoires in COVID-19. Study context: Whether acute or convalescent, the COVID-19 samples came from the United States, Italy and Spain.

This clone turned up a few times. V lost 6 bases, J lost 12 bases, and 23 bases lay in between. This CDR3 contains 14 residues. Per germline, CDR1 MNHEY and CDR2 SMNVEV (reference sequence). Sequencing used immunoSEQ multiplex PCR; TCRdb keeps in-frame clones, though not all of them. Seen here are about 220,000 clones, about 82% observed once, and the top ten hold more than 2%. Material: peripheral blood. The chain uses TRBV27 and TRBJ1-1; D might be TRBD1 (6 bases). This clonotype was obtained from a woman between 70 and 85 years old with COVID-19, enrolled during active disease. The CDR3 loop reads CASSVGRGGAGTFF. In nucleotides, the CDR3 is TGTGCCAGCAGCGTTGGTCGGGGGGGCGCTGGGACTTTCTTT.